This T cell receptor (beta chain) was found in a study of OX40 agonist ivuxolimab in advanced cancers. TCRdb's copy holds only in-frame clones and misses some; the assay was immunoSEQ multiplex PCR. This sample has some 96,000 clones, with more than 85% found just once. This clonotype originated in an adult with an advanced solid tumor such as melanoma, head and neck, liver or kidney cancer. Specimen: CD4+ or CD8+ T cells sorted from blood, collected in a trial of the OX40 agonist ivuxolimab.

The CDR3 DNA is TGTGCCAGCCGACGGGACGGGTACAATGAGCAGTTCTTC. This translates into CASRRDGYNEQFF. The chain combines TRBV28 with TRBJ2-1; D might be TRBD1 or TRBD2, each matching 5 bases. The CDR3 is 13 residues long. Germline CDR1 is MDHEN and CDR2 is SYDVKM. Trimming pared 8 bases from V and 4 bases from J, leaving 12 bases between. The full variable domain, completed using reference TRBV28 and TRBJ2-1, is DVKVTQSSRYLVKRTGEKVFLECVQDMDHENMFWYRQDPGLGLRLIYFSYDVKMKEKGDIPEGYSVSREKKERFSLILESASTNQTSMYLCASRRDGYNEQFFGPGTRLTVL.